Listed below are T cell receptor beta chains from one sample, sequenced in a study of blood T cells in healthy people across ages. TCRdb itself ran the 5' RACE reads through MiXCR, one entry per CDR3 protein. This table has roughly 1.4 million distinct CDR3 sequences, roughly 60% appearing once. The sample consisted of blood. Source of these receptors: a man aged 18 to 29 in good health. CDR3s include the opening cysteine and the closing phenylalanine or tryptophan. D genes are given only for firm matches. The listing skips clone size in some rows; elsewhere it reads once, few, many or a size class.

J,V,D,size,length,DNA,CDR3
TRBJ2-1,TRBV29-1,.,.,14,TGCAGCGAGGACCCCGGGAGCTCCTACAATGAGCAGTTCTTC,CSEDPGSSYNEQFF
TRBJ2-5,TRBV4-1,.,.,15,TGCGCCAGCAGCACTAGGACTATATCGTCGAGGTGGCAGTACTTC,CASSTRTISSRWQYF
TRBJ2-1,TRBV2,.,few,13,TGTGCCAGCCGAAGGAGGGTAGAGAATGAGCAGTTCTTC,CASRRRVENEQFF
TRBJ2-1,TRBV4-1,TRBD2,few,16,TGCGCCAGCAGCCAAGACCTGACTAGCGGGTACAATGAGCAGTTCTTC,CASSQDLTSGYNEQFF
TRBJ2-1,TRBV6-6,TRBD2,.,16,TGTGCCAGCAGTCCCGCCGGGACTAGCGGGTCCAATGAGCAGTTCTTC,CASSPAGTSGSNEQFF
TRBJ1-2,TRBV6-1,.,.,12,TGTGCCAGCAGTGAAGTATACGGACATCTCACCTTC,CASSEVYGHLTF
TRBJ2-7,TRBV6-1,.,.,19,TGTGCCAGCAGTGAAGGGGTACAGGGGCTAGCGATCGGTACCTACGAGCAGTACTTC,CASSEGVQGLAIGTYEQYF
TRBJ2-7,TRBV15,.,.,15,TGTGCCACCAGCCGGGGTGGGGAGCTGAAGTACGAGCAGTACTTC,CATSRGGELKYEQYF
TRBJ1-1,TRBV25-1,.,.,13,TGTGCCATCAGTGCTGGAGCTTTCACTGAAGCTTTCTTT,CAISAGAFTEAFF
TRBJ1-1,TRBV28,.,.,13,TGTGCCAGCAGTTTAATAGTGGACACTGAAGCTTTCTTT,CASSLIVDTEAFF
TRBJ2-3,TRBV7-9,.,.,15,TGTGCCAGCAGCTTAGGAGCGCGTAGCACAGATACGCAGTATTTT,CASSLGARSTDTQYF
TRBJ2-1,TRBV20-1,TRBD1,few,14,TGCAGTGCTAGAGCACAGGGGCGGCAGTATGAGCAGTTCTTC,CSARAQGRQYEQFF
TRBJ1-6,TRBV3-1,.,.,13,TGTGCCAGCAGTGCACTGGGATTAGCACCCCTCCACTTT,CASSALGLAPLHF
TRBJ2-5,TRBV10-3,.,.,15,TGTGCCATCAGTGACCTAAACAGTGTACCGGGGACCCAGTACTTC,CAISDLNSVPGTQYF
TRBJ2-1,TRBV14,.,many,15,TGTGCCAGCAGCCAAACACCTTATTCCTACAATGAGCAGTTCTTC,CASSQTPYSYNEQFF
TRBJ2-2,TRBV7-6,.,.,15,TGTGCCAGCAGTCCCGGGACTGGAGTTGCCGGGGAGCTGTTTTTT,CASSPGTGVAGELFF
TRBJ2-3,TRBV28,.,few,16,TGTGCCAGCAGTTTAAAGGCTAGCGTGCTACGGGATACGCAGTATTTT,CASSLKASVLRDTQYF
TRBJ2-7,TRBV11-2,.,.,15,TGTGCCAGCAGCCATCGGTGGGAACGGGCGAGCGAGCAGTACTTC,CASSHRWERASEQYF
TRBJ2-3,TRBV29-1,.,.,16,TGCAGCGTTGGGGGAAGGGTCAACAGGGTTGGAGATACGCAGTATTTT,CSVGGRVNRVGDTQYF
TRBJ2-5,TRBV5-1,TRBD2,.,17,TGCGCCAGCAGCTTGGCCCTTAGCGGGGGCACTCAAGAGACCCAGTACTTC,CASSLALSGGTQETQYF
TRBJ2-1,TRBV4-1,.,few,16,TGCGCCAGCAGCCAAATTACTTCGAGCTCCTACAATGAGCAGTTCTTC,CASSQITSSSYNEQFF
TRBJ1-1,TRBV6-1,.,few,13,TGTGCCAGCAGTGATTTCATGAACACTGAAGCTTTCTTT,CASSDFMNTEAFF
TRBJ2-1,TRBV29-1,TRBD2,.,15,TGCAGCGCCGTTGCGGGACTAGCGGGAGCAGGCGAGCAGTTCTTC,CSAVAGLAGAGEQFF
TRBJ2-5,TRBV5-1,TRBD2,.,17,TGCGCCAGCAGCTTCAGACTAGCGGGAGCAGTGGTGGAGACCCAGTACTTC,CASSFRLAGAVVETQYF
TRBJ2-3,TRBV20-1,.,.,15,TGCAGTGCTAGAGATAGGACGGCCTTAACAGATACGCAGTATTTT,CSARDRTALTDTQYF
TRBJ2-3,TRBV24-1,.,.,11,TGTGCCACCAGTACAGGCGATACGCAGTATTTT,CATSTGDTQYF
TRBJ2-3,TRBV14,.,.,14,TGTGCCAGCAGCCCCCCCTTAGCCACCGATACGCAGTATTTT,CASSPPLATDTQYF
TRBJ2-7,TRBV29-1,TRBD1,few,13,TGCAGCGTCGATACGGGACAGGGGTACGAGCAGTACTTC,CSVDTGQGYEQYF
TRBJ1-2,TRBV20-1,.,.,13,TGCAGTGCTTTAGGACGGGGAGGCGGTGGCTACACCTTC,CSALGRGGGGYTF
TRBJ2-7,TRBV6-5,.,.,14,TGTGCCAGCAGCCCCGAACGAGATTCCTACGAGCAGTACTTC,CASSPERDSYEQYF
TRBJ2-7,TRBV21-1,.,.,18,TGTGCCAGCAGCAACGTTCGTCTAAGCGGGTCCAATTCCTACGAGCAGTACTTC,CASSNVRLSGSNSYEQYF
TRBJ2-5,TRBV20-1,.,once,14,TGCAGTGCTAGTAGATCAGGGCCCCAAGAGACCCAGTACTTC,CSASRSGPQETQYF
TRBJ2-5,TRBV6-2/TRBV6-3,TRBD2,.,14,TGTGCCAGCAGTTCCTTGACTAGCGGAGAGACCCAGTACTTC,CASSSLTSGETQYF
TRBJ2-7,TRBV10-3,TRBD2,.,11,TGTGCCATAGGACTAGCCTACGAGCAGTACTTC,CAIGLAYEQYF
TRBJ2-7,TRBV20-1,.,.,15,TGCAGTGCTAGGGACCCCGGAGGGGGGGTCAATGAGCAGTACTTC,CSARDPGGGVNEQYF
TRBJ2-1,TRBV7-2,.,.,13,TGTGCCAGCAGCTCCCCCGGGGGTCATGAGCAGTTCTTC,CASSSPGGHEQFF
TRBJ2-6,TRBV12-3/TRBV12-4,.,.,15,TGTGCCAGCAGTCTAGGGGGGTTTGGGGCCAACGTCCTGACTTTC,CASSLGGFGANVLTF
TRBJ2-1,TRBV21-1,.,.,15,TGTGCCAGCAGCAAACTGCGTAAGGGCTACAATGAGCAGTTCTTC,CASSKLRKGYNEQFF
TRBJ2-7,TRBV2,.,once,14,TGTGCCAGCAGTGACCCCAGGCCCGACTACGAGCAGTACTTC,CASSDPRPDYEQYF
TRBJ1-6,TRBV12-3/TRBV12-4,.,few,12,TGTGCCAGCCGTACGCTCGCTTCACCCCTCCACTTT,CASRTLASPLHF
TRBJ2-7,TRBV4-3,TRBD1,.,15,TGCGCCAGCAGCCAAGCCTTGGACAGGGGCTACGAGCAGTACTTC,CASSQALDRGYEQYF
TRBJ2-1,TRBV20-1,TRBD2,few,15,TGCAGTGCTAGAGGTGGGACTAGCGGGAAGGGTGAGCAGTTCTTC,CSARGGTSGKGEQFF
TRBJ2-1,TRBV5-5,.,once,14,TGTGCCAGCAGCTTCGAGGACTGGCTCAATGAGCAGTTCTTC,CASSFEDWLNEQFF
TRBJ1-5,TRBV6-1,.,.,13,TGTGCCGGCTCCTCGGGAATGAATCAGCCCCAGCATTTT,CAGSSGMNQPQHF
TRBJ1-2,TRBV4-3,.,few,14,TGCGCCAGCAGCCAAGAAGACAGAAACTATGGCTACACCTTC,CASSQEDRNYGYTF
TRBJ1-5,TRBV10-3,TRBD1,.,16,TGTGCCATCAGTGAGTCCCGGCAGGGGGAGGATCAGCCCCAGCATTTT,CAISESRQGEDQPQHF
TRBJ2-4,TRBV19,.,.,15,TGTGCCAGTAGTATAGAAGGCGCTGCCAAAAACATTCAGTACTTC,CASSIEGAAKNIQYF